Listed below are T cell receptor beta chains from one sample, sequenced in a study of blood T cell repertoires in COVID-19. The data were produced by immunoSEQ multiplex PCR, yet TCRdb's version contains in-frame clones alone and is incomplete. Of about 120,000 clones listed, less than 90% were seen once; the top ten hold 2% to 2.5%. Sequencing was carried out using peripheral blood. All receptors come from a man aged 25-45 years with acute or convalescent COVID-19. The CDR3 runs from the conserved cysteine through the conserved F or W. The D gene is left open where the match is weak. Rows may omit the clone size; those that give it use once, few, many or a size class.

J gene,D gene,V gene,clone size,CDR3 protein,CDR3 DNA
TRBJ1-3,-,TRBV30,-,CAWSPPGFLSGNTIYF,TGTGCCTGGAGCCCCCCAGGATTCCTCTCTGGAAACACCATATATTTT
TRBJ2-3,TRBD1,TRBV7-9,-,CASSSWDRQTDTQYF,TGTGCCAGCAGCTCCTGGGACAGACAAACAGATACGCAGTATTTT
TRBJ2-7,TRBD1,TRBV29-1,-,CSVETGGDYEQYF,TGCAGCGTTGAAACAGGGGGCGACTACGAGCAGTACTTC
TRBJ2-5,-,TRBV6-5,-,CASSLEMGGLKTQYF,TGTGCCAGCAGTCTAGAAATGGGGGGGCTTAAGACCCAGTACTTC
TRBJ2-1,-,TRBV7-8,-,CASSPPRGEQFF,TGTGCCAGCAGCCCCCCCCGGGGTGAGCAGTTCTTC
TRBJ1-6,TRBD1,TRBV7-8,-,CASSVSLQGSSYNSPLHF,TGTGCCAGCAGCGTCTCTCTACAGGGGAGCTCCTATAATTCACCCCTCCACTTT
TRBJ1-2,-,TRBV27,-,CASSLSSRVQLKLGYGYTF,TGTGCCAGCAGTTTATCGTCGCGGGTGCAGCTAAAACTCGGCTATGGCTACACCTTC
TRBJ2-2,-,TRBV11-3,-,CASSLGEVRELFF,TGTGCCAGCAGCTTAGGCGAAGTTCGGGAGCTGTTTTTT
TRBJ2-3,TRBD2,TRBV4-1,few,CASSQNSGRSTDTQYF,TGCGCCAGCAGCCAAAATAGCGGGAGAAGCACAGATACGCAGTATTTT
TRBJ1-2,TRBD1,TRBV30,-,CAWSVRWGRGGTGYTF,TGTGCCTGGAGTGTTCGGTGGGGCAGAGGGGGCACTGGCTACACCTTC
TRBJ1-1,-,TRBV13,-,CASSLKAGANTEAFF,TGTGCCAGCAGCTTAAAGGCAGGGGCTAACACTGAAGCTTTCTTT
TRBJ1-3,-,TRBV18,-,CASSPPGFSSGNTIYF,TGTGCCAGCTCACCACCGGGCTTTAGCTCTGGAAACACCATATATTTT
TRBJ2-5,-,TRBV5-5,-,CASSSGTPQETQYF,TGTGCCAGCAGTTCCGGGACACCCCAAGAGACCCAGTACTTC
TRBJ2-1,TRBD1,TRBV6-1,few,CASSEAQGAPYNEQFF,TGTGCCAGCAGTGAAGCACAGGGGGCTCCCTACAATGAGCAGTTCTTC
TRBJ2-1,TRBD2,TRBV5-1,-,CASSLAGGPNEQFF,TGCGCCAGCAGCTTAGCGGGAGGGCCTAATGAGCAGTTCTTC
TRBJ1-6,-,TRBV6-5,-,CASQGQYDSPLHF,TGTGCCAGTCAGGGGCAGTACGATTCACCCCTCCACTTT
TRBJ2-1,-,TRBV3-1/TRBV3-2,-,CASSQGTGSSYNEQFF,TGTGCCAGCAGCCAAGGTACAGGTAGCTCCTACAATGAGCAGTTCTTC
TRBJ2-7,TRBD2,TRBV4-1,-,CASSQRTSDEQYF,TGCGCCAGCAGCCAAAGGACTAGTGACGAGCAGTACTTC
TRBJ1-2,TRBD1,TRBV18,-,CASSPGTGDYGYTF,TGTGCCAGCTCACCCGGGACAGGAGACTATGGCTACACCTTC
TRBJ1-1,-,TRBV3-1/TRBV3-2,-,CASSLRGSTEAFF,TGTGCCAGCAGCCTGAGGGGGAGCACTGAAGCTTTCTTT
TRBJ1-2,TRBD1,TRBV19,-,CASSIIGGTGEGYTF,TGTGCCAGTAGTATAATTGGAGGGACAGGGGAAGGCTACACCTTC
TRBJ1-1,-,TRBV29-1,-,CSVERNTEAFF,TGCAGCGTTGAGAGGAACACTGAAGCTTTCTTT
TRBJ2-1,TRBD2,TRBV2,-,CASSDLPGLAGVEQFF,TGTGCCAGCAGTGACCTTCCGGGACTAGCGGGAGTCGAGCAGTTCTTC
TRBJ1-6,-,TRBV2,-,CASTRESSYNSPLHF,TGTGCCAGCACTCGGGAGAGCTCCTATAATTCACCCCTCCACTTT
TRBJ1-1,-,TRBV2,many,CASSWGYTEAFF,TGTGCCAGCAGTTGGGGCTACACTGAAGCTTTCTTT
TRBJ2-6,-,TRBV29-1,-,CSVQLVSGANVLTF,TGCAGCGTCCAACTAGTCTCTGGGGCCAACGTCCTGACTTTC
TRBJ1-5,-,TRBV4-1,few,CASSLRQGNQPQHF,TGCGCCAGCAGCTTACGACAGGGCAATCAGCCCCAGCATTTT
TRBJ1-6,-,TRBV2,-,CASTQAYNSPLHF,TGTGCCAGCACCCAGGCCTATAATTCACCCCTCCACTTT
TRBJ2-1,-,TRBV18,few,CASSRVRTNNEQFF,TGTGCCAGCTCGAGGGTCCGGACCAACAATGAGCAGTTCTTC
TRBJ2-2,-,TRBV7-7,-,CASSPPLARSGELFF,TGTGCTAGCAGCCCGCCACTAGCACGGTCCGGGGAGCTGTTTTTT
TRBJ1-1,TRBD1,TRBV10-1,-,CASRADRANTEAFF,TGCGCCAGCAGAGCGGACAGGGCGAACACTGAAGCTTTCTTT
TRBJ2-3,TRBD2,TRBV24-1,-,CATSDSSGRVGTDTQYF,TGTGCCACCAGTGACTCCAGCGGGAGGGTGGGCACAGATACGCAGTATTTT